The next 4 T cell receptor beta chains were all read from a single sample in a study of blood T cell repertoires in COVID-19. This table comes from immunoSEQ multiplex PCR, and its TCRdb copy is limited to in-frame clones, with some not included. The data hold about 46,000 clones, with 80% to 90% observed a single time. Material for sequencing was peripheral blood. These receptors were obtained from a human donor in a cohort sampled during active COVID-19. The donor label of this sample is uncertain.

The chain links TRBV7-8 to TRBJ2-3; the match to TRBD2 covers 10 bases. CDR1 is SGHVS, CDR2 FQNEAQ, per germline. V lost 3 bases and J lost 4; bases outside the gene matches: 10. CDR3 length equals 17 residues. CDR3 sequence: CASSFGPAGGRADTQYF. CDR3 nucleotides: TGTGCCAGCAGCTTTGGGCCAGCGGGGGGGCGGGCAGATACGCAGTATTTT.

J is TRBJ2-3 and V is TRBV19; TRBD2 matches at 8 bases. Germline lookup yields CDR1 LNHDA and CDR2 SQIVND (reference sequence). The CDR3 is 14 amino acids. Trimming cost V 6 bases and J 2 bases; bases outside gene matches: 4. CDR3 protein: CASRTGGSTDTQYF. The DNA for the CDR3 is TGTGCCAGTAGGACGGGGGGGTCCACAGATACGCAGTATTTT.

CDR3 loop: CASSPLRETQYF. CDR3 sequence (DNA): TGTGCCAGCTCACCCCTCCGGGAGACCCAGTACTTC. The chain carries TRBV18 and TRBJ2-5; D is ambiguous. The V gene's germline CDR1 is KGHSH and CDR2 LQKENI. CDR3 length: 12 residues. V was shortened by 3 bases and J by 5 bases, with 7 bases between the two germline ends.

The V call is TRBV7-2, the J call TRBJ1-3; 9 bases fit TRBD1. Germline V lookup: CDR1 SGHTA, CDR2 FQGNSA. The V and J ends lost 4 bases and 2 bases, in that order; junction bases with no gene match: 3. The CDR3 runs to 15 residues. For the CDR3, the DNA is TGTGCCAGCAGCTCGGACAGGGGAACTGGAAACACCATATATTTT. Its translation is CASSSDRGTGNTIYF.